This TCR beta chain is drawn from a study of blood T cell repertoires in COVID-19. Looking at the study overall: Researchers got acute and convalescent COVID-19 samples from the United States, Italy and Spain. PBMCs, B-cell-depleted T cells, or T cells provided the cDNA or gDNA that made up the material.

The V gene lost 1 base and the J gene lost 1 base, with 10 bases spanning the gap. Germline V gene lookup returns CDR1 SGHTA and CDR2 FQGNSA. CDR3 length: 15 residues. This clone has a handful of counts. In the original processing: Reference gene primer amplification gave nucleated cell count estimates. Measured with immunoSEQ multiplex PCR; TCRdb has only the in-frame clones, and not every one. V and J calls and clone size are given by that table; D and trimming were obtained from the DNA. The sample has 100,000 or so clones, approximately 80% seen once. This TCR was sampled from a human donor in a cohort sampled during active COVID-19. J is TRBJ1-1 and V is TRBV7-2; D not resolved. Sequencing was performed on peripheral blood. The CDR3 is CASSLVVVQNTEAFF. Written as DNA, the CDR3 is TGTGCCAGCAGCTTAGTGGTAGTCCAGAACACTGAAGCTTTCTTT.